This T cell receptor beta chain was observed in a study of blood T cell repertoires in COVID-19. This CDR3 has 13 residues. V was shortened by 1 base and J by 8 bases, with 8 bases between the two germline ends. As originally analysed: Estimation of nucleated cell counts relied on the amplification of reference gene primers. Profiling relied on immunoSEQ multiplex PCR, and the TCRdb table lists in-frame clones only, not all of them. V and J calls and clone size are as listed in that table; D and trimming were resolved from the DNA. The sample carries around 300,000 clones, 85% recorded once. The chain links TRBV12-3 or TRBV12-4 to TRBJ1-4; D is unclear. Source material: peripheral blood. This receptor was taken from a human donor in a cohort sampled during active COVID-19. The CDR3 protein is CASSLGVGEKLFF. The CDR3, as DNA: TGTGCCAGCAGTTTAGGGGTCGGGGAAAAACTGTTTTTT.